This entry lists 25 T cell receptor beta chains sequenced from one sample in a study of PD-L1 blockade in urothelial cancer. Indicated time point: pretreatment peripheral blood. Libraries were prepared by immunoSEQ multiplex PCR; TCRdb keeps only in-frame clonotypes and omits some of them. Of about 130,000 clones in the sample, around 85% were seen once. The specimen comprised PBMCs, sampled around atezolizumab (anti-PD-L1) treatment. These receptors came from a man aged 45-65 years with urothelial cancer.

This clone was observed a single time. This chain links TRBV6-5 with TRBJ2-7, with 9 bases aligning to TRBD1. Germline V gives CDR1 MNHEY, CDR2 SVGAGI. The CDR3 loop spans 16 amino acids. Trimming removed 1 base from V and 2 bases from J; junction bases left unmatched: 6. CDR3 DNA: TGTGCCAGCAGTTACTTATCGGGACAGGGCACCTACGAGCAGTACTTC. Translation gives CASSYLSGQGTYEQYF.

The rearrangement links TRBV7-9 to TRBJ1-1, with a weak D call TRBD1 (5 bases). V dropped 5 bases and J dropped 4 bases, with 8 bases sitting between them. The CDR3 contains 12 residues. Germline values: CDR1 SEHNR, CDR2 FQNEAQ (reference sequence). CDR3 nucleotides: TGTGCCAGCAGCCCCCAGGGCACTGAAGCTTTCTTT. Its translation is CASSPQGTEAFF. Filled out from reference TRBV7-9 and TRBJ1-1, the complete variable domain reads DTGVSQNPRHKITKRGQNVTFRCDPISEHNRLYWYRQTLGQGPEFLTYFQNEAQLEKSRLLSDRFSAERPKGSFSTLEIQRTEQGDSAMYLCASSPQGTEAFFGQGTRLTVV.

This sequence joins TRBV19 and TRBJ2-3; 14 bases are a match to TRBD2. Germline loops: CDR1 LNHDA, CDR2 SQIVND (reference sequence). This CDR3 comprises 15 residues. J gave up 4 bases and V 7 bases, and 4 bases lay outside the gene matches. This chain's CDR3 is CASTGTSGSADTQYF. CDR3 nucleotides: TGTGCCAGTACAGGGACTAGCGGGAGCGCAGATACGCAGTATTTT.

This clone was detected a few times. The rearrangement uses TRBV19 and TRBJ1-5; the D gene is possibly TRBD1 (6 bases). CDR1 and CDR2 (germline): LNHDA, SQIVND (reference sequence). The CDR3 has 13 residues. The V end was cut by 6 bases, the J end by 6 bases, with 12 bases between. CDR3 nucleotide sequence: TGTGCCAGTAGAGGACAGATGTCTCAGCCCCAGCATTTT. Translation: CASRGQMSQPQHF.

The chain employs TRBV6-4 and TRBJ2-1; 16 bases are a match to TRBD2. The germline gives CDR1 MRHNA, CDR2 SNTAGT. J was trimmed by 5 bases and V by 5 bases; bases with no gene match: 6. The CDR3 runs 17 residues. For the CDR3, the DNA is TGTGCCAGCAGTCAGGGACTAGCGGGAGGGGTTAACAATGAGCAGTTCTTC. This sequence encodes CASSQGLAGGVNNEQFF.

The chain joins TRBV5-4 to TRBJ2-2, with unresolved D. The CDR3 runs 13 residues. Trimming removed 2 bases at V and 3 bases at J, with 5 bases between. In germline, CDR1 is SGHNT, CDR2 YYREEE (reference sequence). The CDR3 bases are TGTGCCAGCAGCTTCCAGTACACCGGGGAGCTGTTTTTT. Encoded protein: CASSFQYTGELFF.

The rearrangement joins TRBV6-1 to TRBJ2-4, with unresolved D. V lost 2 bases and J lost 2, with 13 bases in between. CDR3 length: 16 amino acids. Germline values: CDR1 MNHNS, CDR2 SASEGT. The DNA of the CDR3 is TGTGCCAGCAGTGAAATTGTTCTGGCTTCCAAAAACATTCAGTACTTC. It specifies CASSEIVLASKNIQYF.

The rearrangement links TRBV30 to TRBJ1-5, with D perhaps TRBD1 (6 bases). V was pared by 2 bases and J by 4 bases, with 12 bases between. Germline CDR1 and CDR2: GTSNPN and SVGIG (reference sequence). The CDR3 has 14 residues. CDR3 in amino acids: CAWSRPGANQPQHF. The CDR3 nucleotides read TGTGCCTGGAGTCGTCCAGGGGCTAATCAGCCCCAGCATTTT.

The rearrangement links TRBV5-6 to TRBJ2-7; maybe TRBD1 (5 bases). The V and J ends lost 1 base and 0 bases respectively, with 8 bases between them. Germline values: CDR1 SGHDT, CDR2 YYEEEE. This CDR3 spans 14 amino acids. The CDR3: CASSLYRTSYEQYF. CDR3 nucleotide sequence: TGTGCCAGCAGCTTGTACAGGACCTCCTACGAGCAGTACTTC.

The V gene is TRBV28, the J gene TRBJ2-7, with D perhaps matching TRBD2 (5 bases). CDR3 size: 14 residues. Trimming removed 5 bases at V and 3 bases at J, with 14 bases between. CDR1 is MDHEN, CDR2 SYDVKM, per germline. The DNA of the CDR3 is TGTGCCAGCAGTCCCCTTACTGAGGGCTACGAGCAGTACTTC. This encodes CASSPLTEGYEQYF.

This chain connects TRBV30 to TRBJ2-1; D might be TRBD2 (6 bases). This CDR3 is 17 amino acids long. Per the germline V gene, CDR1 is GTSNPN and CDR2 is SVGIG (reference sequence). Trimming shortened V by 0 bases and J by 7 bases, and 22 bases separated the two germline ends. CDR3 loop: CAWSVSGGTSFWNEQFF. In DNA, the CDR3 is TGTGCCTGGAGTGTATCTGGCGGGACTTCCTTTTGGAATGAGCAGTTCTTC.

The CDR3 protein is CASSLSNRGNQPQHF. Here the CDR3 DNA reads TGTGCCAGCAGTTTATCGAACAGGGGCAATCAGCCCCAGCATTTT. The J gene is TRBJ1-5, the V gene TRBV27, with D possibly matching TRBD1 (6 bases). The CDR3 sequence is 15 residues long. Germline CDR1 is MNHEY and CDR2 is SMNVEV (reference sequence). Trimming cost V 0 bases and J 2 bases, with 8 bases left between them.

The chain joins TRBV12-5 to TRBJ2-5, with D hard to call. Germline CDR1 and CDR2: LGHNT and FRNRAP. The V gene lost 3 bases and the J gene lost 1 base, with 6 bases spanning the gap. The CDR3 is 13 residues long. The CDR3 region is CASGLGVQETQYF. The CDR3 region has the DNA TGTGCTAGTGGTTTAGGAGTCCAAGAGACCCAGTACTTC.

This clone was counted only a few times. The chain links TRBV6-6 to TRBJ1-1, with D possibly being TRBD1 (6 bases). The V end was cut by 10 bases, the J end by 4 bases, with 16 bases between. Germline V gene sequence: CDR1 MNHNY, CDR2 SVGAGI (reference sequence). CDR3 length equals 13 residues. The CDR3 DNA reads as TGTGCCACCCACAGGGTGAAGGGCACTGAAGCTTTCTTT. This sequence encodes CATHRVKGTEAFF.

The chain couples TRBV7-2 to TRBJ2-2; TRBD2 aligns across 11 bases. The ends lost 4 bases at V and 9 bases at J; junction bases unmatched: 13. The CDR3 totals 17 residues. The germline V gene has CDR1 SGHTA and CDR2 FQGNSA. CDR3 nucleotide sequence: TGTGCCAGCAGCTCCTCCGCACGACTAGCGGGAAGCCGGGAGCTGTTTTTT. Its protein is CASSSSARLAGSRELFF.

This sequence joins TRBV28 and TRBJ2-7; 9 positions match TRBD1. Germline V gene lookup returns CDR1 MDHEN and CDR2 SYDVKM. This CDR3 is 14 amino acids long. After removal of 7 bases from V and 4 bases from J, the junction contained 8 bases not matched to a gene. The CDR3 nucleotides read TGTGCCAGCACCTTGACAGGGGGTAGTTACGAGCAGTACTTC. It codes for CASTLTGGSYEQYF.

The CDR3 DNA sequence: TGTGCCAGCAGCCAAGGGGGCAGGAATTCACCCCTCCACTTT. As protein: CASSQGGRNSPLHF. V is TRBV4-2 and J is TRBJ1-6; a possible D gene is TRBD1 (5 bases). V gave up 1 base and J gave up 7 bases, with 8 bases separating them. CDR3 size: 14 residues. The germline gives CDR1 LGHNA, CDR2 YNFKEQ.

The genes are TRBV7-9 and TRBJ1-6; the match to TRBD1 covers 7 bases. Germline V gives CDR1 SEHNR, CDR2 FQNEAQ (reference sequence). The CDR3 is 16 amino acids. The J segment lost 8 bases and the V segment lost 5 bases, leaving 12 bases of the junction unmatched. The CDR3 region has the DNA TGTGCCAGCAGCCCACGGTCCGGGACAGCTTATTCACCCCTCCACTTT. This codes for CASSPRSGTAYSPLHF. The entire variable domain, with the rest obtained from reference TRBV7-9 and TRBJ1-6, is as follows: DTGVSQNPRHKITKRGQNVTFRCDPISEHNRLYWYRQTLGQGPEFLTYFQNEAQLEKSRLLSDRFSAERPKGSFSTLEIQRTEQGDSAMYLCASSPRSGTAYSPLHFGNGTRLTVT.

The gene calls are TRBV5-1 and TRBJ2-7; 9 bases fit TRBD2. CDR1 is SGHRS, CDR2 YFSETQ, per germline. The CDR3 length is 15 residues. V was clipped by 3 bases and J by 5 bases; unmatched bases: 9. CDR3 protein: CASSSSGGRVDEQYF. The CDR3 DNA reads TGCGCCAGCAGCTCGAGTGGCGGGAGGGTCGACGAGCAGTACTTC.

This clone was recorded once. The V gene is TRBV6-5, the J gene TRBJ2-7, with a possible D match to TRBD1 (7 bases). CDR3 length: 14 residues. Germline V CDR1 and CDR2: MNHEY, SVGAGI. With 6 bases removed from V and 5 bases from J, the gap between germline ends came to 17 bases. The CDR3 sequence: CASRPRGRGNEQYF. The CDR3 DNA reads TGTGCCAGCAGACCAAGGGGGCGGGGCAACGAGCAGTACTTC.

This clone was counted once. V gene TRBV10-3 combines with J gene TRBJ2-3; 8 bases fit TRBD2. Losses at the gene ends were 3 bases for V and 3 bases for J; bases not matched to a gene: 11. The CDR3 length is 17 residues. Germline CDR1 ENHRY, CDR2 SYGVKD. The CDR3 loop reads CAISDGFGLAGTDTQYF. Here the CDR3 DNA reads TGTGCCATCAGTGATGGGTTCGGGTTAGCGGGAACAGATACGCAGTATTTT.

V usage is TRBV9 and J usage is TRBJ2-3; 12 positions match TRBD2. The CDR3 has 16 amino acids. Germline CDR1 and CDR2: SGDLS and YYNGEE. J lost 2 bases, V lost 3 bases, and 4 bases had no gene match. The CDR3 spells CASSARLAGDTDTQYF. The CDR3 DNA follows: TGTGCCAGCAGCGCCAGACTAGCGGGGGACACAGATACGCAGTATTTT.

The rearrangement links TRBV5-1 to TRBJ1-3; D remains ambiguous. The CDR3 sequence is 15 residues long. Germline V lookup: CDR1 SGHRS, CDR2 YFSETQ. The V end was cut by 2 bases, the J end by 4 bases, with 13 bases between. CDR3 DNA sequence: TGCGCCAGCAGCTTTGGTCAACCGGGAGGAAACACCATATATTTT. Protein: CASSFGQPGGNTIYF.

The CDR3 DNA sequence: TGTGCCAGCAGCTTCGACTGGCCCTACGAGCAGTACTTC. As protein: CASSFDWPYEQYF. The chain is built from TRBV7-3 and TRBJ2-7; D not resolved. CDR3 length: 13 amino acids. Germline CDR1 is SGHTA and CDR2 is FQGTGA. The V end lost 3 bases, the J end lost 2 bases, and 8 bases lay between the germline ends.

This clone was recorded only once. The CDR3 loop is CASSKGQGVETQYF. In DNA, the CDR3 is TGCGCCAGCAGCAAGGGACAGGGGGTTGAGACCCAGTACTTC. V usage is TRBV5-1 and J usage is TRBJ2-5, with 11 bases lining up with TRBD1. Per the germline V gene, CDR1 is SGHRS and CDR2 is YFSETQ. This CDR3 is built from 14 residues. The junction had 4 bases not matched to a gene; V was cut back by 4 bases and J by 5 bases.